The table lists the clone carrying this T cell receptor beta chain with many counts. Its antigen is unknown. The junction shows a germline mismatch at one end, possibly a read error. The data originate from a study of T cells in Graves' hyperthyroidism and ophthalmopathy. The CDR3 sequence is 15 residues long. Germline assignment: CDR1 SSHAT and CDR2 FNYEAQ (reference sequence). Study-level results: Ophthalmopathy, which appeared later, was predicted by the model a median roughly 6.4 months before onset.

Researchers amplified the TCR beta CDR3 regions from RNA transcripts. The TCR CDR3 was amplified in a first-round RT-PCR using the HTBI primer set. Using its own MiXCR run on the multiplex PCR reads, TCRdb lists one record per CDR3 protein. The data hold over 500,000 distinct CDR3 sequences, with roughly a sixth observed a single time. The PBMCs were sourced from fresh peripheral blood (approximately 9 ml). The sample consisted of blood. This clonotype was sampled from a woman younger than 35 with Graves' ophthalmopathy. The V gene is TRBV7-7, the J gene TRBJ2-3; 7 bases align to TRBD2. CDR3 DNA: TGTGCTAGCAGCTTAGGGACTACTAGCACAGATACGCAGTATTTT. Translating gives CASSLGTTSTDTQYF.